This TCR beta chain comes out of a study of graft-versus-host responses after intestinal transplantation. A word on this clone: The antigen is not known.

Whole-study findings and limits: Recipient marrow held GvH clones, some first seen in ileum or blood.

TCRdb's table, derived via immunoSEQ multiplex PCR, lists solely in-frame clones and lacks some. The sample lists around 130,000 clones, approximately 94% occurring once. This CDR3 comprises 15 residues. CDR1 is SGHAT, CDR2 FQNNGV, per germline. Between the trimmed V and J ends, which lost 5 bases and 4 bases, there was a span of 17 bases. Sample: unstimulated CD4+ T cells sorted from spleen or lymph node cells, taken before intestinal transplant. The TCR originated in a human donor who received an intestinal transplant. This chain uses TRBV11-2 with TRBJ1-2, with a tentative D call TRBD1 (6 bases). The chain's CDR3 is CASSPGGASGYGYTF. The CDR3 nucleotides read TGTGCCAGCAGCCCCGGGGGGGCGTCTGGCTATGGCTACACCTTC.